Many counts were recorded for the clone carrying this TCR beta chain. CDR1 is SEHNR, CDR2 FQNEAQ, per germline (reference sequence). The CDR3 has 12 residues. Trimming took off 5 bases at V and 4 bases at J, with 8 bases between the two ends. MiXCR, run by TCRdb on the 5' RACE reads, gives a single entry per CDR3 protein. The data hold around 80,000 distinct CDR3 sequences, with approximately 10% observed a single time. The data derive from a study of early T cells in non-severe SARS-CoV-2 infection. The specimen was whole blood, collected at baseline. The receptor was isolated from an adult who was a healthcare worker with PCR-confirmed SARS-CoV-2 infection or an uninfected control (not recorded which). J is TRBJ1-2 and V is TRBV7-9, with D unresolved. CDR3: CASSHEGYGYTF. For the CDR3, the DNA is TGTGCCAGCAGCCACGAGGGCTATGGCTACACCTTC. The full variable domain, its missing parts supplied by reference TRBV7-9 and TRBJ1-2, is DTGVSQNPRHKITKRGQNVTFRCDPISEHNRLYWYRQTLGQGPEFLTYFQNEAQLEKSRLLSDRFSAERPKGSFSTLEIQRTEQGDSAMYLCASSHEGYGYTFGSGTRLTVV.